This T cell receptor beta chain was captured by sequencing in a study of blood T cell repertoires in COVID-19. Overall study context: The United States, Italy and Spain provided the acute and convalescent COVID-19 samples. PBMCs, B-cell-depleted T cells, or T cells were the source of the cDNA or gDNA that made up the material.

Original processing notes: Estimated nucleated cell counts came from reference gene primer amplification. The protocol was immunoSEQ multiplex PCR, while the TCRdb copy is restricted to in-frame clones and leaves out a portion. That table gives V, J and clone size, and the DNA gave D and trimming. Here the sample spans about 90,000 clones, more than 75% being singletons. Per germline, CDR1 KGHSH and CDR2 LQKENI. CDR3 size: 14 residues. Trimming removed 4 bases from V and 7 bases from J, with 13 bases in between. Material for sequencing was peripheral blood. The receptor was derived from a human donor in a cohort sampled during active COVID-19. The chain recombines TRBV18 with TRBJ1-4; D might be TRBD1 (5 bases). The DNA of the CDR3 is TGTGCCAGCTCACGACCGGGGGGAGGTGAAAAACTGTTTTTT. Protein product: CASSRPGGGEKLFF.